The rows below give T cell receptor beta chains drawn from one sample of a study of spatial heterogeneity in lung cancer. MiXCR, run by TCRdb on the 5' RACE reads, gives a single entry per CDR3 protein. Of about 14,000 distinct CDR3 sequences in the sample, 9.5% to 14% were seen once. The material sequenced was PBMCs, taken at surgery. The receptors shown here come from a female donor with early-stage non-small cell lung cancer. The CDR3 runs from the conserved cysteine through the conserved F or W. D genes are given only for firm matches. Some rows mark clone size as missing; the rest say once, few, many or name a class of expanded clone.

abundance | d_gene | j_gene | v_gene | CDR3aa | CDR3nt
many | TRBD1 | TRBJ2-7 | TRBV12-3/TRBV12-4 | CASSYSPLTGKLSYEQYF | TGTGCCAGCAGTTATTCACCGCTGACAGGGAAACTCTCCTACGAGCAGTACTTC
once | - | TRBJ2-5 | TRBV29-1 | CSWISATQYF | TGCAGCTGGATTTCAGCGACCCAGTACTTC
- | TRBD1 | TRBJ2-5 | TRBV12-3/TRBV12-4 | CASSFGIQGPQAKTQYF | TGTGCCAGCAGTTTTGGGATACAGGGGCCCCAGGCAAAGACCCAGTACTTC
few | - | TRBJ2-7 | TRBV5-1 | CASSLRASVNYEQYF | TGCGCCAGCAGCTTGAGGGCCTCTGTGAACTACGAGCAGTACTTC
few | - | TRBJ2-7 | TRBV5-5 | CASSPGPSYEQYF | TGTGCCAGCAGCCCCGGGCCATCCTACGAGCAGTACTTC
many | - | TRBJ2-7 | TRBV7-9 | CASSLGVGDPYEQYF | TGTGCCAGCAGCTTAGGCGTGGGGGACCCCTACGAGCAGTACTTC
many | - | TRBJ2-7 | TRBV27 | CASSPWGGSYEQYF | TGTGCCAGCAGCCCTTGGGGCGGCTCCTACGAGCAGTACTTC
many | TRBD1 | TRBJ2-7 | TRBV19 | CASHVTGGIEYEQYF | TGTGCCAGCCATGTTACAGGGGGAATTGAATACGAGCAGTACTTC
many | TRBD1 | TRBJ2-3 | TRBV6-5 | CASRGQRYTDTQYF | TGTGCCAGCAGGGGACAGAGGTACACAGATACGCAGTATTTT
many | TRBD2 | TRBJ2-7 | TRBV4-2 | CASSQEAGLAYEQYF | TGTGCCAGCAGCCAAGAAGCGGGGTTAGCCTACGAGCAGTACTTC
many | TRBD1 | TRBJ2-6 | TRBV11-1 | CASSLVAGQGRFFASGANVLTF | TGTGCCAGCAGCTTAGTCGCAGGACAGGGGCGCTTCTTTGCCTCTGGGGCCAACGTCCTGACTTTC
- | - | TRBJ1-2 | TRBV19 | CASSPGQYPNYGYTF | TGTGCCAGTAGCCCCGGACAATACCCTAACTATGGCTACACCTTC
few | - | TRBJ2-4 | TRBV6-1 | CASSRVGDIQYF | TGTGCCAGCAGCCGAGTGGGGGACATTCAGTACTTC
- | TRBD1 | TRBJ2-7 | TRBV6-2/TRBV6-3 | CASMDRGRLDFSYEQYF | TGTGCCAGCATGGACAGGGGTCGGCTAGATTTTTCCTACGAGCAGTACTTC
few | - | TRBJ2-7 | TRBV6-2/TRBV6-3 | CASSYMMGEQYF | TGTGCCAGCAGTTACATGATGGGCGAGCAGTACTTC
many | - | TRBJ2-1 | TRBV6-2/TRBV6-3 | CASSSPYPGRISGQFF | TGTGCCAGCAGCTCTCCCTATCCCGGCCGGATCTCGGGGCAGTTCTTC
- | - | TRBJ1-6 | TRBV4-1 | CASSQGSDITLHF | TGCGCCAGCAGCCAAGGGTCGGATATTACCCTCCACTTT
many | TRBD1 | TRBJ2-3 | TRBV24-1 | CATSDQDRGEDTQYF | TGTGCCACCAGTGATCAGGACAGGGGAGAAGATACGCAGTATTTT
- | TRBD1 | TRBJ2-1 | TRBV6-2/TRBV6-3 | CASTLWGQGAEQFF | TGTGCCAGCACTTTGTGGGGTCAGGGGGCTGAGCAGTTCTTC
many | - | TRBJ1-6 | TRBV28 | CASATTGDNSPLHF | TGTGCCAGCGCGACAACAGGAGATAATTCACCCCTCCACTTT
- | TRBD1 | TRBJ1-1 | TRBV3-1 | CASTLDRKNTEAFF | TGTGCCAGCACCCTGGACAGGAAGAACACTGAAGCTTTCTTT
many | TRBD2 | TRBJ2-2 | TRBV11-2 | CASSPSASGGANTGELFF | TGTGCCAGCAGCCCGTCCGCTAGCGGGGGGGCGAACACCGGGGAGCTGTTTTTT
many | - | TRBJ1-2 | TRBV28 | CASQNSTTYGYTF | TGTGCCAGCCAAAACTCTACCACATATGGCTACACCTTC
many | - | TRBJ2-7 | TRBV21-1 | CASSNKRGSYEQYF | TGTGCCAGCAGCAATAAGCGGGGGAGCTACGAGCAGTACTTC
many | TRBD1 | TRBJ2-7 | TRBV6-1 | CASSAIGTGGFGEQYF | TGTGCCAGCAGTGCAATCGGGACAGGGGGCTTCGGCGAGCAGTACTTC
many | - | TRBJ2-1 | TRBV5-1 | CASSLRPGGDEQFF | TGCGCCAGCAGCTTGCGGCCAGGAGGCGATGAGCAGTTCTTC
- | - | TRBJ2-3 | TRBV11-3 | CASSLGQTGTDTQYF | TGTGCCAGCAGCTTAGGCCAGACCGGCACAGATACGCAGTATTTT
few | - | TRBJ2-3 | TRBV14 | CASSRGTPRDTQYF | TGTGCCAGCAGCCGGGGAACTCCGCGAGATACGCAGTATTTT
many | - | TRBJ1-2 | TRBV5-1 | CASSLTGEFNYGYTF | TGCGCCAGCAGCTTGACAGGAGAATTTAACTATGGCTACACCTTC
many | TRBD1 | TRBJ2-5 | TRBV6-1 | CASSLTGARETQYF | TGTGCCAGCAGTTTGACAGGGGCCCGAGAGACCCAGTACTTC
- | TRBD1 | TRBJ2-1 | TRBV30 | CAWTRVRTGGYDSYNEQFF | TGTGCCTGGACGAGAGTTAGGACAGGGGGCTACGACTCCTACAATGAGCAGTTCTTC
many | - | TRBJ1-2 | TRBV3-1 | CASSPLSTGLYGYTF | TGTGCCAGCAGCCCCCTTTCGACAGGCCTCTATGGCTACACCTTC
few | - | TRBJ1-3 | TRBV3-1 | CASSLQGSVGNTIYF | TGTGCCAGCAGCCTACAGGGATCTGTTGGAAACACCATATATTTT
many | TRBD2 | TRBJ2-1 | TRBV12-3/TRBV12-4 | CASSFGGGSYNEQFF | TGTGCCAGCAGTTTTGGGGGGGGTTCCTACAATGAGCAGTTCTTC
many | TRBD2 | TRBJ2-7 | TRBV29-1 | CSVARLADSYEQYF | TGCAGCGTGGCCAGACTAGCGGACTCCTACGAGCAGTACTTC
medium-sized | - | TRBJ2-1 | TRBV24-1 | CATSDLLQFF | TGTGCCACCAGTGATTTGTTGCAGTTCTTC
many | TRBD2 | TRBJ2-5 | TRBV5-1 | CASSLSGGHETQYF | TGCGCCAGCAGCTTGAGCGGGGGGCACGAGACCCAGTACTTC
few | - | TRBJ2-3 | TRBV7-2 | CASSPQADTQYF | TGTGCCAGCAGCCCACAGGCAGATACGCAGTATTTT
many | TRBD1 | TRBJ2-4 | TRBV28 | CASRKAGGAGNIQYF | TGTGCCAGCAGGAAGGCAGGGGGCGCAGGAAACATTCAGTACTTC
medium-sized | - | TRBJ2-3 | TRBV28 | CASSFLQGTDTQYF | TGTGCCAGCAGTTTTCTCCAGGGGACAGATACGCAGTATTTT
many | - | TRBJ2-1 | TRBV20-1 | CSAREYAYNEQFF | TGCAGTGCTAGAGAATATGCTTACAATGAGCAGTTCTTC
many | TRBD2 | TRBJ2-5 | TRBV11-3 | CASSEGLAGSETQYF | TGTGCCAGCAGCGAGGGACTAGCGGGGTCGGAGACCCAGTACTTC
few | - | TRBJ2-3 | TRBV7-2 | CASSLYYSTDTQYF | TGTGCCAGCAGCTTATACTACTCCACAGATACGCAGTATTTT
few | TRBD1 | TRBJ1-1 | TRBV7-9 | CASSPWDRDTEAFF | TGTGCCAGCAGCCCCTGGGACAGGGACACTGAAGCTTTCTTT
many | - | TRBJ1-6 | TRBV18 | CASSPFQLIKDSPLHF | TGTGCCAGCTCACCATTCCAACTAATAAAGGATTCACCCCTCCACTTT
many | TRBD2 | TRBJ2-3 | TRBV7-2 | CASSLGWERGASTDTQYF | TGTGCCAGCAGCTTAGGTTGGGAGCGGGGCGCTAGCACAGATACGCAGTATTTT
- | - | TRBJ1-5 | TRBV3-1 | CASSQGILDQPQHF | TGTGCCAGCAGCCAAGGAATACTTGATCAGCCCCAGCATTTT
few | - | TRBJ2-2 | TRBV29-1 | CSSEDWGTGELFF | TGCAGCTCTGAAGATTGGGGCACCGGGGAGCTGTTTTTT
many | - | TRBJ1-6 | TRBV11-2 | CASSLTPSPLHF | TGTGCCAGCAGCCTAACCCCATCACCCCTCCACTTT
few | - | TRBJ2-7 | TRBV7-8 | CASSLGLAYEQYF | TGTGCCAGCAGCTTAGGCCTCGCCTACGAGCAGTACTTC
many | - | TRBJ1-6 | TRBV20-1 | CSAPKSQGSYNSPLHF | TGCAGTGCTCCCAAGTCACAGGGCTCCTATAATTCACCCCTCCACTTT
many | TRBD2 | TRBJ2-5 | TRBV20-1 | CSARGGTSGRETQYF | TGCAGTGCTAGAGGTGGGACTAGCGGAAGAGAGACCCAGTACTTC
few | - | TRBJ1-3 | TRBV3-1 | CASSQDGGVNTIYF | TGTGCCAGCAGCCAAGACGGGGGCGTAAACACCATATATTTT
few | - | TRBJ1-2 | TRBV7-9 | CASSLVGAGNGYTF | TGTGCCAGCAGCTTAGTAGGGGCAGGGAATGGCTACACCTTC